Listed here are 19 T cell receptor beta chains from one sample, sequenced in a study of T cell responses to AZD1222 COVID-19 vaccine. Profiled with immunoSEQ multiplex PCR; TCRdb holds only in-frame clones, not every one. The sample has 150,000 or so clones, roughly 90% seen once. The sequencing here drew on peripheral blood, taken on day 0 of AZD1222 vaccination. These TCRs come from an adult in good health.

The chain links TRBV7-6 to TRBJ1-2; D gene unclear. Trimming took off 5 bases at V and 0 bases at J, with 22 bases between the two ends. CDR1 and CDR2 from the germline V gene are SGHVS and FNYEAQ. This CDR3 has 18 amino acids. CDR3 sequence: CASSLGPPTDLANYGYTF. The DNA for the CDR3 is TGTGCCAGCAGCCTCGGACCCCCGACGGACCTAGCTAACTATGGCTACACCTTC.

The genes are TRBV3-1 (or the pseudogene TRBV3-2) and TRBJ2-2, with a tentative D call TRBD1 (6 bases). V was cut by 0 bases and J by 3 bases, with 17 bases left in between. This CDR3 has 18 amino acids. Germline CDR1 is LGHDT and CDR2 is YNNKEL (reference sequence). The DNA of the CDR3 is TGTGCCAGCAGCCAAGACCCACAGGGTAAAGTCGACACCGGGGAGCTGTTTTTT. Its protein is CASSQDPQGKVDTGELFF.

The rearrangement joins TRBV19 to TRBJ1-2; D is undetermined. Germline V gives CDR1 LNHDA, CDR2 SQIVND (reference sequence). V shed 5 bases and J shed 4 bases, with 14 bases lying between them. This CDR3 is built from 14 residues. Written as DNA, the CDR3 is TGTGCCAGTAGTCCGGTGAATTCGGTCTATGGCTACACCTTC. Translated, it gives CASSPVNSVYGYTF.

The chain links TRBV24-1 to TRBJ2-7, with D perhaps assigned TRBD1 or TRBD2 (6 bases each). Trimming took off 1 base at V and 2 bases at J, with 11 bases between the two ends. The CDR3 covers 15 residues. The germline V gene encodes CDR1 KGHDR and CDR2 SFDVKD. This CDR3 reads CATSDLRGGTYEQYF. The CDR3 DNA follows: TGTGCCACCAGTGATTTAAGAGGGGGGACCTACGAGCAGTACTTC.

The V call is TRBV18, the J call TRBJ1-2, with TRBD1 identical over 9 bases. Germline CDR1 reads KGHSH; CDR2 reads LQKENI. Trimming took 4 bases from V and 3 from J; bases not matched to a gene: 6. The CDR3 has 15 amino acids. CDR3 protein: CASSQGTGNHYGYTF. CDR3 in DNA: TGTGCCAGCTCACAGGGGACAGGGAACCACTATGGCTACACCTTC. The full variable domain, with the rest looked up from reference TRBV18 and TRBJ1-2, is NAGVMQNPRHLVRRRGQEARLRCSPMKGHSHVYWYRQLPEEGLKFMVYLQKENIIDESGMPKERFSAEFPKEGPSILRIQQVVRGDSAAYFCASSQGTGNHYGYTFGSGTRLTVV.

The chain has TRBV19 and TRBJ2-1, with 7 bases lining up with TRBD2. The germline V gene has CDR1 LNHDA and CDR2 SQIVND (reference sequence). The CDR3 extends over 18 amino acids. The J segment lost 0 bases and the V segment lost 7 bases, leaving 15 bases of the junction unmatched. CDR3 sequence reads: CASTMNPGWTSSYNEQFF. Here the CDR3 DNA reads TGTGCCAGTACCATGAATCCCGGGTGGACTAGCTCCTACAATGAGCAGTTCTTC.

The chain carries TRBV28 and TRBJ1-1; possibly TRBD1 for D (5 bases). Germline lookup yields CDR1 MDHEN and CDR2 SYDVKM. Trimming cost V 8 bases and J 3 bases, with 13 bases left between them. This CDR3 contains 13 residues. CDR3 region: CASRGPRDTEAFF. The DNA of the CDR3 is TGTGCCAGCCGGGGACCCAGGGACACTGAAGCTTTCTTT.

CDR3 DNA: TGTGCCAGCAGCTTGAGGGGTATTGGTACCTATAATTCACCCCTCCACTTT. Residues: CASSLRGIGTYNSPLHF. The chain joins TRBV5-6 to TRBJ1-6, with D tentatively TRBD1 (5 bases). The CDR3 length is 17 residues. V was clipped by 1 base and J by 2 bases, with 13 bases between them. The V gene's germline CDR1 is SGHDT and CDR2 YYEEEE.

The table lists this clone with a count of one. This sequence joins TRBV19 and TRBJ1-1; possible D gene TRBD1, 6 bases. V shed 3 bases and J shed 2 bases, with 16 bases lying between them. The CDR3 runs to 16 residues. The germline V gene encodes CDR1 LNHDA and CDR2 SQIVND (reference sequence). The DNA for the CDR3 is TGTGCCAGTAGTATCATTCCAGGGGCTGGAAACACTGAAGCTTTCTTT. Its protein product is CASSIIPGAGNTEAFF. The full variable domain, with the rest looked up from reference TRBV19 and TRBJ1-1, is DGGITQSPKYLFRKEGQNVTLSCEQNLNHDAMYWYRQDPGQGLRLIYYSQIVNDFQKGDIAEGYSVSREKKESFPLTVTSAQKNPTAFYLCASSIIPGAGNTEAFFGQGTRLTVV.

The chain carries TRBV7-2 and TRBJ2-2; 8 nucleotides agree with TRBD2. The ends lost 0 bases at V and 4 bases at J; junction bases unmatched: 7. Germline values: CDR1 SGHTA, CDR2 FQGNSA. The CDR3 spans 17 residues. In DNA, the CDR3 is TGTGCCAGCAGCTTAGCACTGGGACTAGTCAGCACCGGGGAGCTGTTTTTT. Amino acids: CASSLALGLVSTGELFF. Full variable domain (missing parts from reference TRBV7-2 and TRBJ2-2): GAGVSQSPSNKVTEKGKDVELRCDPISGHTALYWYRQSLGQGLEFLIYFQGNSAPDKSGLPSDRFSAERTGGSVSTLTIQRTQQEDSAVYLCASSLALGLVSTGELFFGEGSRLTVL.

This chain connects TRBV19 to TRBJ1-2; perhaps TRBD1 as D (5 bases). This CDR3 contains 15 residues. The V gene lost 1 base and the J gene lost 4 bases, with 13 bases spanning the gap. CDR1 and CDR2 from the germline V gene are LNHDA and SQIVND (reference sequence). In nucleotides, the CDR3 is TGTGCCAGTAGTATAGGGGGCAGGGTTTCCTATGGCTACACCTTC. Its translation: CASSIGGRVSYGYTF.

The chain joins TRBV11-3 to TRBJ2-2; TRBD2 aligns across 8 bases. Trimming took 5 bases from V and 8 from J; bases not matched to a gene: 16. The CDR3 runs to 17 residues. Germline-derived CDR1 and CDR2 are SGHNT and YENEEA. The CDR3 bases are TGTGCCAGCAGCACACACGCAGCGGGGGCTATCGGTGGGGAGCTGTTTTTT. Protein product: CASSTHAAGAIGGELFF.

This clone was found a few times. The rearrangement uses TRBV3-1 (or the pseudogene TRBV3-2) and TRBJ2-5; D is unresolved. This CDR3 comprises 16 residues. Germline CDR1 LGHDT, CDR2 YNNKEL (reference sequence). V was trimmed by 0 bases and J by 4 bases, leaving 15 bases between them. The CDR3 coding sequence is TGTGCCAGCAGCCAAGAGAGAGGCGGCAGCCGAGAGACCCAGTACTTC. Protein: CASSQERGGSRETQYF.

The chain is built from TRBV4-2 and TRBJ2-5; TRBD2 aligns across 7 bases. The length of the CDR3 is 14 residues. V dropped 4 bases and J dropped 4; count of bases not matched to a gene: 6. Germline-derived CDR1 and CDR2 are LGHNA and YNFKEQ. The CDR3 region is CASSLTGLGETQYF. Written as DNA, the CDR3 is TGTGCCAGCAGCCTAACCGGACTAGGAGAGACCCAGTACTTC.

This clone was seen once. The chain has TRBV29-1 and TRBJ2-1; D possibly uses TRBD1 or TRBD2 (5 bases each). Germline V gene sequence: CDR1 SQVTM, CDR2 ANQGSEA. CDR3 length equals 14 residues. V was clipped by 7 bases and J by 8 bases, with 21 bases between them. CDR3 loop: CSAFPGTTGDEQFF. The CDR3 DNA sequence: TGCAGCGCCTTCCCCGGGACCACCGGTGATGAGCAGTTCTTC.

The rearrangement uses TRBV6-2 or TRBV6-3 and TRBJ2-7; the D is unclear. Looked up from germline, CDR1 is MNHEY and CDR2 is SVGEGT. The CDR3 runs to 13 residues. The V gene lost 4 bases and the J gene lost 0 bases, with 7 bases spanning the gap. CDR3 protein: CASSSLSSYEQYF. The DNA for the CDR3 is TGTGCCAGCAGTTCCCTGAGCTCCTACGAGCAGTACTTC.

CDR3 nucleotide sequence: TGTGCCAGTAGTCGCCGGGGCAACAATGAGCAGTTCTTC. It is translated as CASSRRGNNEQFF. This sequence joins TRBV19 and TRBJ2-1; D is possibly TRBD1 or TRBD2 (5 bases each). Germline CDR1 and CDR2: LNHDA and SQIVND (reference sequence). V dropped 5 bases and J dropped 5 bases, with 10 bases sitting between them. CDR3 length equals 13 residues.

V usage is TRBV2 and J usage is TRBJ1-6; D unresolved. CDR3 length: 15 residues. Germline V gene sequence: CDR1 SNHLY, CDR2 FYNNEI. The germline V and J ends were trimmed by 8 bases and 0 bases, with 11 bases remaining between them. The CDR3 DNA reads as TGTGCCAGCTTGGGCGGGAGCTCCTATAATTCACCCCTCCACTTT. The encoded protein is CASLGGSSYNSPLHF.

This chain links TRBV3-1 (or the pseudogene TRBV3-2) with TRBJ1-1; unclear D gene. This CDR3 spans 18 amino acids. Trimming removed 5 bases from V and 3 bases from J, with 25 bases in between. Germline CDR1 and CDR2: LGHDT and YNNKEL (reference sequence). This CDR3 is CASSSRTFDDYPDTEAFF. The DNA for the CDR3 is TGTGCCAGCAGCTCCCGGACCTTCGACGATTACCCCGACACTGAAGCTTTCTTT.